Listed here are 24 T cell receptor beta chains from one sample, sequenced in a study of beta chain features in type 1 diabetes. The study reverse transcribed the entire isolated RNA, so it sequenced expressed TCRB transcripts. The table came from immunoSEQ multiplex PCR; TCRdb's copy has only in-frame clones and leaves some out. The table has 810,000 or so clones, 15% to 20% seen once; the top ten hold 0.02% to 0.025%. Sequencing used naive CD4+ T cells from blood. These receptors all come from a young woman in good health.

This clone was detected a few times. The J gene is TRBJ2-3, the V gene TRBV21-1; the D call of TRBD2 is as the table states it, not checked on the DNA. TRBV21-1 is marked as a pseudogene. The CDR3 is 17 residues long. CDR3 coding DNA: TGTGCCAGCACCCACGCGAAAAGCGGGAGCGAGAAAGATACGCAGTATTTT. Translating it yields CASTHAKSGSEKDTQYF.

The gene calls are TRBV28 and TRBJ2-5; the D is unclear. Trimming shortened V by 1 base and J by 4 bases, and 10 bases separated the two germline ends. The germline V gene has CDR1 MDHEN and CDR2 SYDVKM. The CDR3 consists of 14 residues. The CDR3 reads CASSLSARPETQYF. The CDR3 DNA sequence: TGTGCCAGCAGTTTATCGGCGCGGCCAGAGACCCAGTACTTC.

There are a few counts of this clone. The V call is TRBV19, the J call TRBJ1-5, with D possibly TRBD1 on 5 matching bases. The V end was cut by 2 bases, the J end by 4 bases, with 21 bases between. Germline V gene sequence: CDR1 LNHDA, CDR2 SQIVND (reference sequence). CDR3 length: 18 residues. In DNA, the CDR3 is TGTGCCAGTAGTATATTCGGGGCAGGGAGGAAGGGAAATCAGCCCCAGCATTTT. It specifies CASSIFGAGRKGNQPQHF. The whole variable domain, remainder taken from reference TRBV19 and TRBJ1-5, is DGGITQSPKYLFRKEGQNVTLSCEQNLNHDAMYWYRQDPGQGLRLIYYSQIVNDFQKGDIAEGYSVSREKKESFPLTVTSAQKNPTAFYLCASSIFGAGRKGNQPQHFGDGTRLSIL.

A few counts support this clone. V and J are TRBV6-1 and TRBJ2-1, with D uncertain. The CDR3 loop spans 14 amino acids. The germline V and J ends were trimmed by 2 bases and 0 bases, with 5 bases remaining between them. The germline CDR1 and CDR2 sequences are MNHNS and SASEGT. The CDR3 nucleotides are TGTGCCAGCAGTGAACGGAGCTCCTACAATGAGCAGTTCTTC. Encoded protein: CASSERSSYNEQFF.

The chain uses TRBV19 and TRBJ2-2; possibly TRBD2 for D (5 bases). The CDR3 runs to 13 residues. Trimming removed 7 bases at V and 3 bases at J, with 9 bases between. Germline CDR1 LNHDA, CDR2 SQIVND (reference sequence). CDR3 sequence: CASMMRDTGELFF. The CDR3 DNA reads as TGTGCCAGTATGATGCGGGACACCGGGGAGCTGTTTTTT.

V gene TRBV28 combines with J gene TRBJ2-7; 8 positions agree with TRBD1. Germline CDR1 is MDHEN and CDR2 is SYDVKM. The V gene end was trimmed by 5 bases and the J gene end by 5 bases; junction bases not matched to a gene: 17. CDR3 length: 17 amino acids. CDR3 sequence (DNA): TGTGCCAGCAGTCAAGCAACCTCCGGGACAGGTCATCACGAGCAGTACTTC. Its translation is CASSQATSGTGHHEQYF. Full variable domain (missing parts from reference TRBV28 and TRBJ2-7): DVKVTQSSRYLVKRTGEKVFLECVQDMDHENMFWYRQDPGLGLRLIYFSYDVKMKEKGDIPEGYSVSREKKERFSLILESASTNQTSMYLCASSQATSGTGHHEQYFGPGTRLTVT.

Comment on this clone: Different DNA sequences within this sample yield the same CDR3. The chain combines TRBV5-6 with TRBJ2-7; D might be TRBD1 or TRBD2, each matching 5 bases. V shed 4 bases and J shed 3 bases, with 11 bases lying between them. The CDR3 length is 13 residues. Looked up from germline, CDR1 is SGHDT and CDR2 is YYEEEE. CDR3 sequence reads: CASSLGTYYEQYF. The DNA of the CDR3 is TGTGCCAGCAGCCTGGGGACCTACTACGAGCAGTACTTC. The variable domain in full, with the rest retrieved from reference TRBV5-6 and TRBJ2-7, is DAGVTQSPTHLIKTRGQQVTLRCSPKSGHDTVSWYQQALGQGPQFIFQYYEEEERQRGNFPDRFSGHQFPNYSSELNVNALLLGDSALYLCASSLGTYYEQYFGPGTRLTVT.

This clone showed up just once. This chain links TRBV7-2 with TRBJ2-1; D possibly corresponds to TRBD2 (6 bases). Germline V gene lookup returns CDR1 SGHTA and CDR2 FQGNSA. The CDR3 extends over 12 amino acids. The germline V and J ends were trimmed by 5 bases and 4 bases, with 6 bases remaining between them. Written as DNA, the CDR3 is TGTGCCAGCAGCCGGGGGTACAATGAGCAGTTCTTC. Translation gives CASSRGYNEQFF. Looking up the rest from reference TRBV7-2 and TRBJ2-1 gives the full variable domain: GAGVSQSPSNKVTEKGKDVELRCDPISGHTALYWYRQSLGQGLEFLIYFQGNSAPDKSGLPSDRFSAERTGGSVSTLTIQRTQQEDSAVYLCASSRGYNEQFFGPGTRLTVL.

This clone appeared a few times. The chain joins TRBV5-4 to TRBJ2-7; 8 bases map to TRBD2. The J segment lost 2 bases and the V segment lost 0 bases, leaving 7 bases of the junction unmatched. The germline V gene encodes CDR1 SGHNT and CDR2 YYREEE (reference sequence). The CDR3 loop spans 16 amino acids. The CDR3 DNA is TGTGCCAGCAGCTTGGATTCGGCGGGAGGACCCTACGAGCAGTACTTC. Residues: CASSLDSAGGPYEQYF.

This clone was counted a single time. This chain uses TRBV4-1 with TRBJ2-2; no definite D call. The CDR3 has 16 residues. V was cut by 1 base and J by 7 bases, with 16 bases left in between. The V gene's germline CDR1 is MGHRA and CDR2 YSYEKL. Here the CDR3 DNA reads TGCGCCAGCAGCCAAGGGTCACGGTTACCGGTCGGGGAGCTGTTTTTT. Residues: CASSQGSRLPVGELFF.

The chain is built from TRBV27 and TRBJ2-3, with D tentatively TRBD2 (6 bases). The CDR3 has 16 amino acids. CDR1 and CDR2 from the germline V gene are MNHEY and SMNVEV (reference sequence). The germline V and J ends were trimmed by 1 base and 2 bases, with 13 bases remaining between them. CDR3 loop: CASSLWLTRNTDTQYF. The CDR3 DNA is TGTGCCAGCAGTTTATGGTTGACTAGGAACACAGATACGCAGTATTTT.

This clone was observed a few times. Other DNA sequences in the sample encode the same CDR3. The chain uses TRBV19 and TRBJ2-3, with D hard to call. With 6 bases removed from V and 3 bases from J, the gap between germline ends came to 10 bases. CDR1 LNHDA and CDR2 SQIVND come from the germline V gene (reference sequence). The CDR3 totals 13 residues. This chain's CDR3 is CASRGRSTDTQYF. CDR3 nucleotide sequence: TGTGCCAGTAGGGGCAGGTCGACAGATACGCAGTATTTT.

The chain employs TRBV4-2 and TRBJ2-7, with 8 bases aligning to TRBD1. With 2 bases clipped from V and 0 bases from J, the junction kept 0 bases outside the gene matches. Germline V gene data show CDR1 as LGHNA and CDR2 as YNFKEQ. This CDR3 is 14 amino acids long. In nucleotides, the CDR3 is TGTGCCAGCAGCCAAACAGGGGGCTCCTACGAGCAGTACTTC. It yields the protein CASSQTGGSYEQYF.

As concerns this clone: The junction departs from the called germline gene at one end, perhaps through a read error. The chain employs TRBV27 and TRBJ1-5; 7 nucleotides align to TRBD1. This CDR3 region has 13 residues. Germline assignment: CDR1 MNHEY and CDR2 SMNVEV (reference sequence). CDR3 nucleotides: TGTGTCAGCAGTTTAGACAGGGAACAGCCCCAGCATTTT. It yields the protein CVSSLDREQPQHF.

In its sample, this clone was seen a few times. CDR3 sequence (DNA): TGCAGCGTTGCCAACCGAAGGTTTGGCGATGAGCAGTTCTTC. Translating it yields CSVANRRFGDEQFF. The chain combines TRBV29-1 with TRBJ2-1; D gene uncertain. V lost 4 bases, J lost 8 bases, and 18 bases lay in between. The CDR3 is 14 amino acids. In germline, CDR1 is SQVTM, CDR2 ANQGSEA.

J is TRBJ2-5 and V is TRBV5-1; tentatively, D is TRBD2 (6 bases). Per germline, CDR1 SGHRS and CDR2 YFSETQ. V lost 2 bases to trimming and J lost 5 bases, with 13 bases between them. This CDR3 region has 14 residues. Here the CDR3 reads CASSLEHGRETQYF. DNA for the CDR3: TGCGCCAGCAGCTTAGAACATGGGAGGGAGACCCAGTACTTC.

This clone has more than one count but fewer than ten. The V gene is TRBV14, the J gene TRBJ2-1, with D tentatively TRBD2 (6 bases). The germline gives CDR1 SGHDN, CDR2 FVKESK. CDR3 length: 16 residues. V was clipped by 4 bases and J by 0 bases, with 13 bases between them. The CDR3 DNA reads TGTGCCAGCAGCCCAACCCGGGGGAGCTCCTACAATGAGCAGTTCTTC. It translates to CASSPTRGSSYNEQFF.

This sequence joins TRBV7-6 and TRBJ2-1; 10 bases line up with TRBD2. V lost 2 bases and J lost 7; bases outside the gene matches: 5. The CDR3 loop spans 15 amino acids. Germline assignment: CDR1 SGHVS and CDR2 FNYEAQ. The CDR3 coding sequence is TGTGCCAGCAGCTTACTAGCGGGAGTTATTAATGAGCAGTTCTTC. This codes for CASSLLAGVINEQFF.

The chain links TRBV5-4 to TRBJ2-7; 9 bases are shared with TRBD2. V gave up 7 bases and J gave up 3 bases; unmatched junction bases: 5. CDR1 SGHNT and CDR2 YYREEE come from the germline V gene (reference sequence). The CDR3 totals 13 residues. The DNA for the CDR3 is TGTGCCAGCGAAGCTAGCGGGAACTACGAGCAGTACTTC. This codes for CASEASGNYEQYF.

This clone occurred a few times. V and J are TRBV7-9 and TRBJ2-7; 7 nucleotides line up with TRBD1. After removal of 5 bases from V and 2 bases from J, the junction contained 3 bases not matched to a gene. Germline-derived CDR1 and CDR2 are SEHNR and FQNEAQ (reference sequence). This CDR3 is 13 amino acids long. Written as DNA, the CDR3 is TGTGCCAGCAGCAACGGACAGGCCTACGAGCAGTACTTC. Translation: CASSNGQAYEQYF.

In DNA form, the CDR3 reads TGTGCCAGCAGTTACTCGGAAGCGGGAGGTCCACCCCAGTACTTC. This encodes CASSYSEAGGPPQYF. The chain has TRBV6-5 and TRBJ2-5, with 9 nucleotides matching TRBD2. The CDR3 runs 15 residues. The germline gives CDR1 MNHEY, CDR2 SVGAGI. Germline trimming cut 0 bases from V and 9 bases from J; bases unmatched to any gene: 8.

This clone was picked up a small number of times. The sample has other DNA sequences that encode this CDR3 too. This chain uses TRBV7-2 with TRBJ2-7; D is ambiguous. CDR1 and CDR2 from the germline V gene are SGHTA and FQGNSA. Trimming stripped 3 bases from V and 0 bases from J, with 9 bases between. The length of the CDR3 is 14 residues. The CDR3: CASSFGGSSYEQYF. The CDR3 coding sequence is TGTGCCAGCAGCTTCGGCGGTAGCTCCTACGAGCAGTACTTC.

The CDR3 loop reads CASSDTRDSYTGELFF. CDR3 in DNA: TGTGCCAGCAGTGACACCCGGGACAGCTACACCGGGGAGCTGTTTTTT. The gene calls are TRBV6-7 and TRBJ2-2; 7 nucleotides agree with TRBD1. TRBV6-7 is annotated as an ORF whose role is uncertain. The CDR3 has 16 amino acids. The J segment lost 3 bases and the V segment lost 5 bases, leaving 9 bases of the junction unmatched.

This clone showed up just once. This rearrangement joins TRBV9 to TRBJ2-3; 9 bases fit TRBD2. Germline V CDR1 and CDR2: SGDLS, YYNGEE. There are 17 residues in the CDR3. The V and J ends lost 4 bases and 4 bases, in that order; junction bases with no gene match: 13. CDR3 DNA: TGTGCCAGCAGCCCAGGGAGCGGGAGGACAACGCCAGATACGCAGTATTTT. This gives the protein CASSPGSGRTTPDTQYF.